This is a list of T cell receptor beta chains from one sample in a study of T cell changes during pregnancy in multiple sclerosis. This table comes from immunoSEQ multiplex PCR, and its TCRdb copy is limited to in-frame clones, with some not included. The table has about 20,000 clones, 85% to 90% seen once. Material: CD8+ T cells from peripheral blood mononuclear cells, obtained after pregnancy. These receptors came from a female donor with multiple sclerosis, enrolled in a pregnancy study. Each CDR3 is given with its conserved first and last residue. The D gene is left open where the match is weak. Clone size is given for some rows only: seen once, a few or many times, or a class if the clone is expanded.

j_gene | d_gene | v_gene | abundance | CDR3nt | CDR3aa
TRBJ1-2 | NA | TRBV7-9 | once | TGTGCCAGCAGCTTCCTCCGGCGCGGGGGGGGCTATGGCTACACCTTC | CASSFLRRGGGYGYTF
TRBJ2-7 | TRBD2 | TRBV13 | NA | TGTGCCAGCAGCTCGGGGGGGATTTACGAGCAGTACTTC | CASSSGGIYEQYF
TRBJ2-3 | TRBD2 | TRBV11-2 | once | TGTGCCAGCAGCGTTATGGGGGTCGCGCTAGCGGGCTCTACAGATACGCAGTATTTT | CASSVMGVALAGSTDTQYF
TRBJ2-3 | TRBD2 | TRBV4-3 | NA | TGCGCCAGCAGCCAAGCGGCTAGCGGGGATAGCACAGATACGCAGTATTTT | CASSQAASGDSTDTQYF
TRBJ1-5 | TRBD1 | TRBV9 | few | TGTGCCAGCAGCGTCGGAGGGGGCGCGGGTCAGCCCCAGCATTTT | CASSVGGGAGQPQHF
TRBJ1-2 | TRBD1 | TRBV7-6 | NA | TGTGCCAGCAGCCCAAGCGGGACAGGAAATTTCTATGGCTACACCTTC | CASSPSGTGNFYGYTF
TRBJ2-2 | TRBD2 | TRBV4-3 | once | TGCGCCAGCAGCCAAGAAGTTAGCGGGGGGGGTTCCGGGGAGCTGTTTTTT | CASSQEVSGGGSGELFF
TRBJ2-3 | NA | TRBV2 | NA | TGTGCCAGCAGTGAGCGACAGACGAACACAGATACGCAGTATTTT | CASSERQTNTDTQYF
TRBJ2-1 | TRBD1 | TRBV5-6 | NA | TGTGCCAGCAGCCTCCGGACAGGTACGGGACACAATGAGCAGTTCTTC | CASSLRTGTGHNEQFF
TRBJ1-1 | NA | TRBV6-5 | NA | TGTGCCAGCGCTGTACGGGGGGGGGACACTGAAGCTTTCTTT | CASAVRGGDTEAFF
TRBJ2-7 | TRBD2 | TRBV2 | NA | TGTGCCAGCAGTAACCGGACTAGCGAAGATCTCAGCTCCTACGAGCAGTACTTC | CASSNRTSEDLSSYEQYF
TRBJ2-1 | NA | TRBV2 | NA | TGTGCCAGCAGTGAAAATTGGGAGGGCGACAGGTACAATGAGCAGTTCTTC | CASSENWEGDRYNEQFF
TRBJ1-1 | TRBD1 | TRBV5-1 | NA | TGCGCCAGCAGCTTCGGAACAGGGGAGAACACTGAAGCTTTCTTT | CASSFGTGENTEAFF
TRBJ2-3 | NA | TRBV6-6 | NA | TGTGCCAGCTTACTAGTTCGCACAGATACGCAGTATTTT | CASLLVRTDTQYF
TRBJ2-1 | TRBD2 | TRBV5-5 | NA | TGTGCCAGCAGCTTAAGGGCGGGGGGCGCCTACAATGAGCAGTTCTTC | CASSLRAGGAYNEQFF
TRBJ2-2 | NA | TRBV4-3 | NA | TGCGCCAGCAGCCAAGATCGGGTGGGGGAGCTGTTTTTT | CASSQDRVGELFF
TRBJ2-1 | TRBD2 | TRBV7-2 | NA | TGTGCCAGCAGCTCGGATTCTACTAGCGGGGGGGGGCAGTTCTTC | CASSSDSTSGGGQFF
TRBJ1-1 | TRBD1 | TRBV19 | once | TGTGCCAGTACCGCGACAGGGGTTCGCACTGAAGCTTTCTTT | CASTATGVRTEAFF
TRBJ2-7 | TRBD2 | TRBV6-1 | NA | TGTGCCAGCAGTGAAGCAAGAGGACTAGCGAGCGCGGAGCAGTACTTC | CASSEARGLASAEQYF
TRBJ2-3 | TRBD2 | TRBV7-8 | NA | TGTGCCAGCAGCTTGAAGGGACTAGCGGACGGCACAGATACGCAGTATTTT | CASSLKGLADGTDTQYF
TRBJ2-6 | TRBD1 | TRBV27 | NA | TGTGCCAGCAGTCTGGGGACAGGAAACGTCCTGACTTTC | CASSLGTGNVLTF
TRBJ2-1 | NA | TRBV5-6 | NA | TGTGCCAGCAGCTTGGAGGGGGACGAGCAGTTCTTC | CASSLEGDEQFF
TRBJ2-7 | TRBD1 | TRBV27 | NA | TGTGCCAGCAGTTACAAAGGGGGGACAGGGAGCGCCTACGAGCAGTACTTC | CASSYKGGTGSAYEQYF
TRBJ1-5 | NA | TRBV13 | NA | TGTGCCAGCAGCTTAGGCGACAGGCAGCCCCAGCATTTT | CASSLGDRQPQHF
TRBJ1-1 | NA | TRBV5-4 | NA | TGTGCCAGCAGCCAGGACAAGAACACTGAAGCTTTCTTT | CASSQDKNTEAFF
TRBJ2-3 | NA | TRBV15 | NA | TGTGCCACCAGCAGAGGGTTGCGAGGCACAATGACAGATACGCAGTATTTT | CATSRGLRGTMTDTQYF
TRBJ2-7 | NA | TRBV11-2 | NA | TGTGCCAGCAGCTTAACGTATGCGTACGAGCAGTACTTC | CASSLTYAYEQYF
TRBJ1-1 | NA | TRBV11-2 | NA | TGTGCCAGCAGCCCCTCGGGGACTGAAGCTTTCTTT | CASSPSGTEAFF
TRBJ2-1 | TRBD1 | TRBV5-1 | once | TGCGCCAGCAGCTTAGGGGGCGCCGGAATTGATGAGCAGTTCTTC | CASSLGGAGIDEQFF
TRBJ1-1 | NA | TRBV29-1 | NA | TGCAGCGTTCAGGGCCCCACTGAAGCTTTCTTT | CSVQGPTEAFF
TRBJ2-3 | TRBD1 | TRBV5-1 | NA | TGCGCCAGCAGCTTCAGACAGGGGGACCTAAGCACAGATACGCAGTATTTT | CASSFRQGDLSTDTQYF
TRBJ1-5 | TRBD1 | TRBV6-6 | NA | TGTGCCAGCATTATGGGACAGGGATTGGGTCAGCCCCAGCATTTT | CASIMGQGLGQPQHF
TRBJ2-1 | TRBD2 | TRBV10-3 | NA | TGTGCCATCAGTGAGTCGAAAGGGGAGGGCCTCGATGAGCAGTTCTTC | CAISESKGEGLDEQFF
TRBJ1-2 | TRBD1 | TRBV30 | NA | TGTGCCTGGAGTTTGACAGGGGGCGCATCCTATGGCTACACCTTC | CAWSLTGGASYGYTF
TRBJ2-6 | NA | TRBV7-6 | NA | TGTGCCAGCAGCTTAGATTCAGGCGACTCTGGGGCCAACGTCCTGACTTTC | CASSLDSGDSGANVLTF
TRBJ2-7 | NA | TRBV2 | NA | TGTGCCAGCAGTTCCCCCCACAGGACCTACGAGCAGTACTTC | CASSSPHRTYEQYF
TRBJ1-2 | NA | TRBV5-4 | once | TGTGCCAGCAGCTCCCCAGGGGAAAACTATGGCTACACCTTC | CASSSPGENYGYTF
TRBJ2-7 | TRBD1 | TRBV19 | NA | TGTGCCAGTAGTCCTAGGGACAGCTACGAGCAGTACTTC | CASSPRDSYEQYF
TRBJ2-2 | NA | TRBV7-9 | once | TGTGCCAGCAGCCCGCTACTACCGGCCGGGGAGCTGTTTTTT | CASSPLLPAGELFF
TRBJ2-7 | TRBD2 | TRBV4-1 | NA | TGCGCCAGCAGCCAAACCGCCGGGACTAGCGGGATTAAGAACGAGCAGTACTTC | CASSQTAGTSGIKNEQYF